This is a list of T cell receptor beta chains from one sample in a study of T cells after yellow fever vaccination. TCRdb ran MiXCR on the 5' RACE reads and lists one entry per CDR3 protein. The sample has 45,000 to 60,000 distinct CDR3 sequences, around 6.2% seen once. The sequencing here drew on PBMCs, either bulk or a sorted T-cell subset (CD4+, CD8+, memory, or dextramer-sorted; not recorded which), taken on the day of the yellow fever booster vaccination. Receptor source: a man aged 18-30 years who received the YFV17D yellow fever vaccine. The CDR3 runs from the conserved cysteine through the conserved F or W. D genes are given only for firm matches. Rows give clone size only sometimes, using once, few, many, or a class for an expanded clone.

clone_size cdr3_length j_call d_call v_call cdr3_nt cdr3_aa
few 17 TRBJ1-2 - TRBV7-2 TGTGCCAGCAGCTTATCGCCCCTCGTCGGGGACGACTATGGCTACACCTTC CASSLSPLVGDDYGYTF
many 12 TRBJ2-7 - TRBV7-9 TGTGCCAGCAGCCTCGGAACCTACGAGCAGTACTTC CASSLGTYEQYF
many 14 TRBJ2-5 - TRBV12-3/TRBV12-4 TGTGCCAGCACTACTTATTTCCCCGGGGGGACCCAGTACTTC CASTTYFPGGTQYF
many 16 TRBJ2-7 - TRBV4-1 TGCGCCAGCAGCCAGGTATATTCGGTAAGCTCCTACGAGCAGTACTTC CASSQVYSVSSYEQYF
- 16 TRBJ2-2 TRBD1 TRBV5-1 TGCGCCAGCAGCATAGACAGGGGTTTGACCACCGGGGAGCTGTTTTTT CASSIDRGLTTGELFF
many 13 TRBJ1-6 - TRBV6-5 TGTGCCAGCAGTTACGCCGGATATTCACCCCTCCACTTT CASSYAGYSPLHF
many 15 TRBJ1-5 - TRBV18 TGTGCCAGCTCCCGCCAGCAGAGTAGCAATCAGCCCCAGCATTTT CASSRQQSSNQPQHF
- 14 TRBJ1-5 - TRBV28 TGTGCCAGCAGTTTATTTAGGTCCAATCAGCCCCAGCATTTT CASSLFRSNQPQHF
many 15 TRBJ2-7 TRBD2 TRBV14 TGTGCCAGCAGCCCCCAGGGACTAGCGGGGTACGAGCAGTACTTC CASSPQGLAGYEQYF
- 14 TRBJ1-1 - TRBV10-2 TGCGCCAGCAGACAACAGACCCTGCTTTTTGAAGCTTTCTTT CASRQQTLLFEAFF
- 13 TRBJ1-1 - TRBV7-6 TGTGCCAGCAGCTCAGGGGTCGGGACTGAAGCTTTCTTT CASSSGVGTEAFF
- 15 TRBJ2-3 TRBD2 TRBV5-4 TGTGCCAGCAGACCCGCGGGGGGCGGCGCAGATACGCAGTATTTT CASRPAGGGADTQYF
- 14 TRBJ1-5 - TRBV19 TGTGCCAGTAGTGAGGGCTACCCCTATCAGCCCCAGCATTTT CASSEGYPYQPQHF
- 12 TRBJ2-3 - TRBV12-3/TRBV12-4 TGTGCCAGCCTATACGAGGGGGGTACGCAGTATTTT CASLYEGGTQYF
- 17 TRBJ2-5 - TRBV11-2 TGTGCCAGCAGCTTGTACCTTGGCGGGGTATTCCAAGAGACCCAGTACTTC CASSLYLGGVFQETQYF
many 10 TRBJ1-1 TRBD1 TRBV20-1 TGCAGTGCCCAGGGGGCTTACGCTTTCTTT CSAQGAYAFF
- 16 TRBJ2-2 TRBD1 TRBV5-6 TGTGCCAGCACGTGGACAGGGGGTATTCTGGCCGGGGAGCTGTTTTTT CASTWTGGILAGELFF
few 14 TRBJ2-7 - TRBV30 TGTGCCTGGAGTGCCCCCCGGTCCAGCTACGAGCAGTACTTC CAWSAPRSSYEQYF
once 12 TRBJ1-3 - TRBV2 TGTGCCAGCAGTGAAATCCCGGACACCATATATTTT CASSEIPDTIYF
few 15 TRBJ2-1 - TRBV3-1 TGTGCCAGCAGCCACACGGACAGTACTGACAATGAGCAGTTCTTC CASSHTDSTDNEQFF